This TCR beta chain was sequenced for a study of cytomegalovirus exposure and HLA in healthy donors. In the case of this clone: Its antigen is unknown.

Study results and limitations: Earlier results showed most TCR beta V segments being productive about 87% or about 30% of the time. The authors later found HLA-associated TCR beta chains more clonally expanded than equally common others.

V lost 3 bases to trimming and J lost 3 bases, with 11 bases between them. Per germline, CDR1 MGHRA and CDR2 YSYEKL. The CDR3 is made up of 14 amino acids. Primers included in the PCR were 60 Vbeta and 13 Jbeta primers. Assay: immunoSEQ multiplex PCR; the TCRdb copy retains only in-frame clones and omits some. The sample totals 60,000 to 65,000 clones. The origin of this receptor is a woman aged 18-35 years in good health and CMV-seronegative. Specimen: PBMCs. The V gene is TRBV4-1, the J gene TRBJ2-5, with D maybe TRBD2 (5 bases). Written as DNA, the CDR3 is TGCGCCAGCAGCCACGACCAGGAGGAAGAGACCCAGTACTTC. It is translated as CASSHDQEEETQYF.